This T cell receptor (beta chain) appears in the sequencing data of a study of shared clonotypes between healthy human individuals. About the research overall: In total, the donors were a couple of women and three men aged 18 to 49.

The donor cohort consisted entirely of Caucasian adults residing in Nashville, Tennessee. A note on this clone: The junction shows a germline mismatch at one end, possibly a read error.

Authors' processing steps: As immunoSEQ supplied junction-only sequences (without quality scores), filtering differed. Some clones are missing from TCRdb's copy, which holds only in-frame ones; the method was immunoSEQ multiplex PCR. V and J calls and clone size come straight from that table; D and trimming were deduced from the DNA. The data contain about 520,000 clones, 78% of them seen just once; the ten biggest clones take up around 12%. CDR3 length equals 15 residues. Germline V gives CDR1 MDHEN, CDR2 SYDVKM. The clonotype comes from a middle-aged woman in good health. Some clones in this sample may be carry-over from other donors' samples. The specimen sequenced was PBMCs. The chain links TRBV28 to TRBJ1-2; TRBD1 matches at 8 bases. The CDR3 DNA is TGTGCCAGCAGTTCCCCCCGGACAGGGAACTTTGGCTACACCTTC. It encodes CASSSPRTGNFGYTF.